These 8 T cell receptor beta chains came from one sample sequenced in a study of graft-versus-host responses after intestinal transplantation. Clones were sequenced by immunoSEQ multiplex PCR, and TCRdb holds only the in-frame ones, with some missing. The sample consists of about 86,000 clones, roughly nine tenths of them appearing once. No cognate antigen is known for these TCRs. Sequences were derived from unstimulated CD8+ T cells sorted from spleen or lymph node cells, sampled before intestinal transplant. All receptors come from a human donor who received an intestinal transplant.

This CDR3 is CASSIGTGAEAFF. CDR3 sequence (DNA): TGTGCCAGTAGTATTGGGACAGGCGCTGAAGCTTTCTTT. The chain uses TRBV19 and TRBJ1-1, with TRBD1 identical over 8 bases. The germline V gene encodes CDR1 LNHDA and CDR2 SQIVND (reference sequence). There are 13 residues in the CDR3. Losses at the gene ends were 3 bases for V and 6 bases for J; bases not matched to a gene: 3.

This clone was counted once. This rearrangement joins TRBV7-6 to TRBJ2-2, with a tentative D call TRBD2 (6 bases). V was shortened by 2 bases and J by 0 bases, with 13 bases between the two germline ends. This CDR3 region has 17 residues. Germline V gene data show CDR1 as SGHVS and CDR2 as FNYEAQ. CDR3 sequence (DNA): TGTGCCAGCAGCTTACGTATGGCGGGGCCGAACACCGGGGAGCTGTTTTTT. Translated, it gives CASSLRMAGPNTGELFF. Supplemented by reference TRBV7-6 and TRBJ2-2, the full variable domain reads GAGVSQSPRYKVTKRGQDVALRCDPISGHVSLYWYRQALGQGPEFLTYFNYEAQQDKSGLPNDRFSAERPEGSISTLTIQRTEQRDSAMYRCASSLRMAGPNTGELFFGEGSRLTVL.

This clone came up once. V gene TRBV5-1 combines with J gene TRBJ2-7; possible D gene TRBD2, 7 bases. Germline V gene lookup returns CDR1 SGHRS and CDR2 YFSETQ. The V gene lost 4 bases and the J gene lost 4 bases, with 18 bases spanning the gap. This CDR3 spans 15 amino acids. CDR3: CASSQIGGAGYEQYF. CDR3 coding DNA: TGCGCCAGCAGCCAAATTGGGGGGGCCGGGTACGAGCAGTACTTC.

The V and J genes are TRBV19 and TRBJ2-3; D is unclear. V lost 3 bases to trimming and J lost 2 bases, with 9 bases between them. There are 14 residues in the CDR3. Germline lookup yields CDR1 LNHDA and CDR2 SQIVND (reference sequence). The CDR3 region is CASSIETHTDTQYF. In DNA, the CDR3 is TGTGCCAGTAGTATCGAGACTCACACAGATACGCAGTATTTT. Complete variable domain (other parts from reference TRBV19 and TRBJ2-3): DGGITQSPKYLFRKEGQNVTLSCEQNLNHDAMYWYRQDPGQGLRLIYYSQIVNDFQKGDIAEGYSVSREKKESFPLTVTSAQKNPTAFYLCASSIETHTDTQYFGPGTRLTVL.

This clone is a singleton in its sample. This chain links TRBV6-1 with TRBJ2-1, with D possibly matching TRBD2 (6 bases). The CDR3 consists of 14 residues. V was trimmed by 6 bases and J by 3 bases, leaving 12 bases between them. The germline CDR1 and CDR2 sequences are MNHNS and SASEGT. The CDR3 DNA reads TGTGCCAGCAGCTGGGACTTAGACTACAATGAGCAGTTCTTC. Translating it yields CASSWDLDYNEQFF.

V usage is TRBV11-2 and J usage is TRBJ2-3; TRBD1 agrees at 9 bases. The CDR3 runs 15 residues. The ends lost 3 bases at V and 2 bases at J; junction bases unmatched: 3. Germline CDR1 and CDR2: SGHAT and FQNNGV. CDR3 loop: CASSFRDRDTDTQYF. CDR3 bases: TGTGCCAGCAGCTTCCGGGACAGGGACACAGATACGCAGTATTTT.

The chain couples TRBV4-1 to TRBJ2-1; 7 positions agree with TRBD2. V was clipped by 0 bases and J by 3 bases; unmatched bases: 8. Germline CDR1 and CDR2: MGHRA and YSYEKL. The CDR3 sequence is 17 residues long. CDR3 amino acids: CASSQDWLAEYYNEQFF. CDR3 DNA sequence: TGCGCCAGCAGCCAAGATTGGCTAGCGGAATACTACAATGAGCAGTTCTTC.

The chain links TRBV5-1 to TRBJ1-5, with D perhaps TRBD1 (6 bases). The CDR3 covers 15 residues. Germline loops: CDR1 SGHRS, CDR2 YFSETQ. Trimming shortened V by 0 bases and J by 5 bases, and 12 bases separated the two germline ends. CDR3 in DNA: TGCGCCAGCAGCTTGGAAGGACAGAGGGATCAGCCCCAGCATTTT. Its translation is CASSLEGQRDQPQHF.